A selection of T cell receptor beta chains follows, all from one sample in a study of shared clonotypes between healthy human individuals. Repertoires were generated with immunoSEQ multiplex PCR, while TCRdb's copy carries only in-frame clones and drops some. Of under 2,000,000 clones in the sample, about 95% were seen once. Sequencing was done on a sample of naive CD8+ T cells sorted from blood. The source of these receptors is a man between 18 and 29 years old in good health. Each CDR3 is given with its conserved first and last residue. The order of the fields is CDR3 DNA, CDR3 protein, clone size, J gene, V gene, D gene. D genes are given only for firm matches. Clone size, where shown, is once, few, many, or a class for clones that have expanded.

DNA: TGCAGCGTTGAAGATTCACAGCCGAACACTGAAGCTTTCTTT; CDR3: CSVEDSQPNTEAFF; size: -; J: TRBJ1-1; V: TRBV29-1; D: -
DNA: TGTGCCAGCAGCCAGGATAATGAAAAACTGTTTTTT; CDR3: CASSQDNEKLFF; size: -; J: TRBJ1-4; V: TRBV4-2; D: -
DNA: TGTGCCAGCAGTTGGACGAGCGGGGTATACAATGAGCAGTTCTTC; CDR3: CASSWTSGVYNEQFF; size: -; J: TRBJ2-1; V: TRBV6-6; D: TRBD2
DNA: TGTGCCAGCAGCTGGGACAGGGACACTGAAGCTTTCTTT; CDR3: CASSWDRDTEAFF; size: few; J: TRBJ1-1; V: TRBV5-4; D: TRBD1
DNA: TGCGCCAGCAGCCAAGATTTAGGGACAGCGGGGTTTTTT; CDR3: CASSQDLGTAGFF; size: -; J: TRBJ2-2; V: TRBV4-3; D: -
DNA: TGTGCCAGCAGCTTAGGCCTTAGACTAGCGGGAGATTCGGATGAGCAGTTCTTC; CDR3: CASSLGLRLAGDSDEQFF; size: -; J: TRBJ2-1; V: TRBV13; D: TRBD2
DNA: TGTGCCATCAGGGACAACATGAACACTGAAGCTTTCTTT; CDR3: CAIRDNMNTEAFF; size: -; J: TRBJ1-1; V: TRBV10-3; D: -
DNA: TGTGCCAGCAGTTACTTCGGAGTTGGGCCTTACAATGAGCAGTTCTTC; CDR3: CASSYFGVGPYNEQFF; size: -; J: TRBJ2-1; V: TRBV6-5; D: -
DNA: TGTGCCAGCAGCTTCGGGACAGGAGTTTACGAGCAGTACTTC; CDR3: CASSFGTGVYEQYF; size: once; J: TRBJ2-7; V: TRBV7-6; D: TRBD1
DNA: TGCAGCGTTAGGACAGTCGGTATGTCCGGGGAGCTGTTTTTT; CDR3: CSVRTVGMSGELFF; size: -; J: TRBJ2-2; V: TRBV29-1; D: -
DNA: TGTGCCAGCAGCCCTTGGGCACAGAGTAAAGAGACCCAGTACTTC; CDR3: CASSPWAQSKETQYF; size: -; J: TRBJ2-5; V: TRBV14; D: -
DNA: TGTGCCAGCAGCCCGCGGGGGACCTACGAGCAGTACTTC; CDR3: CASSPRGTYEQYF; size: -; J: TRBJ2-7; V: TRBV13; D: TRBD2
DNA: TGTGCCAGCAGCGGACAGGGTGGTAATCAGCCCCAGCATTTT; CDR3: CASSGQGGNQPQHF; size: -; J: TRBJ1-5; V: TRBV5-6; D: TRBD1
DNA: TGCGCCAGCAGCCAATGGGGAGAGACCCAGTACTTC; CDR3: CASSQWGETQYF; size: -; J: TRBJ2-5; V: TRBV4-3; D: -
DNA: TGTGCCACCGGACTCGAGGGGGAGCGGCAAAACCCTAGCTCCTACGAGCAGTACTTC; CDR3: CATGLEGERQNPSSYEQYF; size: -; J: TRBJ2-7; V: TRBV7-9; D: -
DNA: TGCGCCAGCTCCATAAGGAGCGGGAGTTACGAGCAGTACTTC; CDR3: CASSIRSGSYEQYF; size: -; J: TRBJ2-7; V: TRBV10-2; D: TRBD2
DNA: TGTGCCAGCTCACTATGGGGGACTGGATACAATGAGCAGTTCTTC; CDR3: CASSLWGTGYNEQFF; size: -; J: TRBJ2-1; V: TRBV18; D: -
DNA: TGTGCCAGCAGTTTGGAAGGGGGCGCGCGGTCCGAGCAGTACTTC; CDR3: CASSLEGGARSEQYF; size: -; J: TRBJ2-7; V: TRBV27; D: TRBD1
DNA: TGTGCCAGCATGGGGCAGAATTCCTACGAGCAGTACTTC; CDR3: CASMGQNSYEQYF; size: -; J: TRBJ2-7; V: TRBV6-5; D: -
DNA: TGCGCCAGCAGCTTGGGACTAGCGGGGGGGCCAAACCAAGAGACCCAGTACTTC; CDR3: CASSLGLAGGPNQETQYF; size: -; J: TRBJ2-5; V: TRBV5-1; D: TRBD2
DNA: TGTGCCAGCAGTTTCACTAGCTGGACAGATACGCAGTATTTT; CDR3: CASSFTSWTDTQYF; size: -; J: TRBJ2-3; V: TRBV27; D: -
DNA: TGCAGCGTTGAAGATGCAAGCGGGAGCTACAATGAGCAGTTCTTC; CDR3: CSVEDASGSYNEQFF; size: -; J: TRBJ2-1; V: TRBV29-1; D: TRBD2
DNA: TGTGCCAGCAGCCACATAGTCGGGCAGGGAATTGGCAATGAGCAGTTCTTC; CDR3: CASSHIVGQGIGNEQFF; size: once; J: TRBJ2-1; V: TRBV14; D: -
DNA: TGTGCCAGCAGTTACGACCCGTTCTACGAGCAGTACTTC; CDR3: CASSYDPFYEQYF; size: once; J: TRBJ2-7; V: TRBV6-6; D: -
DNA: TGTGCCAGCAGCCCCCGACTAGAGCGGGGGGCGCAGTATTTT; CDR3: CASSPRLERGAQYF; size: -; J: TRBJ2-3; V: TRBV7-9; D: TRBD2
DNA: TGCGCCAGCAGCTTGTCACCGGACGGATCCTACGAGCAGTACTTC; CDR3: CASSLSPDGSYEQYF; size: -; J: TRBJ2-7; V: TRBV5-1; D: -
DNA: TGTGCCAGCAGCCCTCTCTGGTCTAGCGGGACCACAGATACGCAGTATTTT; CDR3: CASSPLWSSGTTDTQYF; size: -; J: TRBJ2-3; V: TRBV11-2; D: TRBD2
DNA: TGTGCTAGCAGCCCGGGACCAACCTACGAGCAGTACTTC; CDR3: CASSPGPTYEQYF; size: -; J: TRBJ2-7; V: TRBV7-7; D: -
DNA: TGTGCCAGCAGCGCAGGCGCCGGGAACTACAATGAGCAGTTCTTC; CDR3: CASSAGAGNYNEQFF; size: -; J: TRBJ2-1; V: TRBV9; D: -
DNA: TGTGCCAGCAGCCTAGAACTACCGGGCGAGCAGTACTTC; CDR3: CASSLELPGEQYF; size: -; J: TRBJ2-7; V: TRBV14; D: -
DNA: TGTGCCAGCAGCCAAGAGGTTGCGGGGGGACTGGATACGCAGTATTTT; CDR3: CASSQEVAGGLDTQYF; size: -; J: TRBJ2-3; V: TRBV4-2; D: TRBD2
DNA: TGTGCCAGCCAACTAAGAAGGGGGGCGTACGAGCAGTACTTC; CDR3: CASQLRRGAYEQYF; size: -; J: TRBJ2-7; V: TRBV6-8; D: -
DNA: TGTGCCAGCAGCCAACCCCTGGCCTACGAGCAGTACTTC; CDR3: CASSQPLAYEQYF; size: -; J: TRBJ2-7; V: TRBV7-9; D: -
DNA: TGTGCCAGCAGCTTGGGTAGAGGGGACACTGAAGCTTTCTTT; CDR3: CASSLGRGDTEAFF; size: -; J: TRBJ1-1; V: TRBV5-6; D: -
DNA: TGCGCCAGCAGCCAAGGTTATGAGACAGGGGGTCTCCCGGAATACACAGATACGCAGTATTTT; CDR3: CASSQGYETGGLPEYTDTQYF; size: -; J: TRBJ2-3; V: TRBV4-3; D: TRBD1
DNA: TGTGCCAGCAGCTTAGGAACGTATGGGAGGGAGAACACTGAAGCTTTCTTT; CDR3: CASSLGTYGRENTEAFF; size: once; J: TRBJ1-1; V: TRBV7-9; D: -
DNA: TGTGCCAGCAGTGAGATAGGGGTCCAAGAGACCCAGTACTTC; CDR3: CASSEIGVQETQYF; size: -; J: TRBJ2-5; V: TRBV25-1; D: -
DNA: TGTGCCAGCAGTGACCTAGCGGGAGGCTACGAGCAGTACTTC; CDR3: CASSDLAGGYEQYF; size: once; J: TRBJ2-7; V: TRBV2; D: TRBD2